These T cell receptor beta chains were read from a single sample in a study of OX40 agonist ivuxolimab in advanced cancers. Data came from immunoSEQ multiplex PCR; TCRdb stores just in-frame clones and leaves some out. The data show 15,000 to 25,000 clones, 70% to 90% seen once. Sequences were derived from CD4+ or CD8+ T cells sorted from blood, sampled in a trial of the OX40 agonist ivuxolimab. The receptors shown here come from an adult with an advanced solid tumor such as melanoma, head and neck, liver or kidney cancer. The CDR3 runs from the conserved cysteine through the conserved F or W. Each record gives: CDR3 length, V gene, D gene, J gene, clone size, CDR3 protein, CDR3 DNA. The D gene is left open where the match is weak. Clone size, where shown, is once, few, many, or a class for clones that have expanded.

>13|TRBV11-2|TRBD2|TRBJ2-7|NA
CASSLYGGVEQYF
TGTGCCAGCAGCTTATACGGGGGGGTCGAGCAGTACTTC
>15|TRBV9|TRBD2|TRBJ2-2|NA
CASSGSGRDTGELFF
TGTGCCAGCAGCGGTAGCGGGAGAGACACCGGGGAGCTGTTTTTT
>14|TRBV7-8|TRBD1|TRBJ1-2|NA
CASSSSGTAYGYTF
TGTGCCAGCAGCTCGTCCGGGACAGCCTATGGCTACACCTTC
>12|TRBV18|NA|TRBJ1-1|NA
CASSPPNTEAFF
TGTGCCAGCTCACCACCGAACACTGAAGCTTTCTTT
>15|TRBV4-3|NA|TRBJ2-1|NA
CASSQDKGRLNEQFF
TGCGCCAGCAGCCAAGATAAGGGGAGGCTGAATGAGCAGTTCTTC
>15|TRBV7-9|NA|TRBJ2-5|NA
CASSAEPLPGETQYF
TGTGCCAGCAGCGCCGAACCCCTTCCGGGGGAGACCCAGTACTTC
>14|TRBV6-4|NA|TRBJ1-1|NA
CASSLFVLNTEAFF
TGTGCCAGCAGTCTTTTTGTTCTGAACACTGAAGCTTTCTTT
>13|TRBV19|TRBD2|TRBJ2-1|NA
CATQTSGYNEQFF
TGTGCCACCCAGACTAGCGGGTACAATGAGCAGTTCTTC
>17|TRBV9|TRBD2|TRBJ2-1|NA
CASSATILAGVGNEQFF
TGTGCCAGCAGCGCTACGATACTAGCGGGGGTTGGCAATGAGCAGTTCTTC
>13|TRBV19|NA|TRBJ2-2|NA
CASSIDSTGELFF
TGTGCCAGTAGTATAGATAGTACCGGGGAGCTGTTTTTT
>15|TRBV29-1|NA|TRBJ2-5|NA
CSVEGTATEQETQYF
TGCAGCGTTGAAGGGACAGCCACGGAACAGGAGACCCAGTACTTC
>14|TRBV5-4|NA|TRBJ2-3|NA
CASSNQDGTDTQYF
TGTGCCAGCAGCAATCAAGACGGGACAGATACGCAGTATTTT
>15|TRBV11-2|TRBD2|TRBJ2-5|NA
CASRSQAGVLETQYF
TGTGCCAGCAGATCGCAGGCGGGAGTTTTGGAGACCCAGTACTTC
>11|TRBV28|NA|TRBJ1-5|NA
CASSLREPQHF
TGTGCCAGCAGTCTCCGGGAGCCCCAGCATTTT
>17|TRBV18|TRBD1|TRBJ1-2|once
CASSPLLGTDPNYGYTF
TGTGCCAGCTCACCGCTCTTAGGGACAGACCCTAACTATGGCTACACCTTC
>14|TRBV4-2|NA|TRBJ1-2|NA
CASASRPGGNGYTF
TGTGCCAGCGCGTCTCGGCCCGGGGGGAATGGCTACACCTTC
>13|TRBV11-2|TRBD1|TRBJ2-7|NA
CAEGTGQVYEQYF
TGTGCAGAGGGAACGGGACAGGTTTATGAGCAGTACTTC
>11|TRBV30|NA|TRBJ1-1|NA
CAWSETLEAFF
TGTGCCTGGAGTGAAACCCTTGAAGCTTTCTTT
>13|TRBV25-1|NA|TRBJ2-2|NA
CASSLVLTGELFF
TGTGCCAGCAGTCTGGTGCTCACCGGGGAGCTGTTTTTT
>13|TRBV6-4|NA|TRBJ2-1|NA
CASSETDNNEQFF
TGTGCCAGCAGTGAGACAGACAATAATGAGCAGTTCTTC
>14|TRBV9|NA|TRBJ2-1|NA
CASSPLTGPNEQFF
TGTGCCAGCAGCCCGTTGACAGGCCCTAATGAGCAGTTCTTC
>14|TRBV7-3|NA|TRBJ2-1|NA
CASSPLSGWNEQFF
TGTGCCAGCAGCCCCCTCTCGGGTTGGAATGAGCAGTTCTTC
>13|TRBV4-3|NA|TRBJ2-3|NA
CASSQESSLAQYF
TGCGCCAGCAGCCAAGAATCCAGCCTGGCGCAGTATTTT
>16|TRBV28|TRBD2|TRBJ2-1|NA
CASSLSGTSSYNEQFF
TGTGCCAGCAGTTTAAGCGGGACTAGCTCCTACAATGAGCAGTTCTTC
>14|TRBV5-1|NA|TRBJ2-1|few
CASSFNSVRNEQFF
TGCGCCAGCAGCTTCAATAGCGTTAGGAATGAGCAGTTCTTC
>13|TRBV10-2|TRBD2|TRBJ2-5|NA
CASTGDYEETQYF
TGCGCCAGCACGGGGGACTACGAGGAGACCCAGTACTTC
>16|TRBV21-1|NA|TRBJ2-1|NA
CASSKVSASDYNEQFF
TGTGCCAGCAGCAAGGTTTCGGCTAGTGACTACAATGAGCAGTTCTTC
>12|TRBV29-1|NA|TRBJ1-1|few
CSATPWATEAFF
TGCAGCGCTACCCCATGGGCCACTGAAGCTTTCTTT
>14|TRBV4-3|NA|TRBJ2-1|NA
CASTASATYNEQFF
TGCGCCAGCACGGCTTCCGCTACCTACAATGAGCAGTTCTTC
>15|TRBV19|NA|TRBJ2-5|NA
CASSLTSGVQETQYF
TGTGCCAGTAGTCTTACATCAGGGGTCCAAGAGACCCAGTACTTC
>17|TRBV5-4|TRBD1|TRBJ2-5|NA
CASSLGGGQGARETQYF
TGTGCCAGCAGCTTGGGAGGAGGACAGGGGGCGCGAGAGACCCAGTACTTC
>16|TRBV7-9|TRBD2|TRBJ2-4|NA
CASSLEAGVAKNIQYF
TGTGCCAGCAGCTTAGAAGCGGGGGTAGCCAAAAACATTCAGTACTTC
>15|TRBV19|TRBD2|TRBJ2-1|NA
CASSVSAGGYNEQFF
TGTGCCAGTAGTGTTTCGGCGGGAGGATACAATGAGCAGTTCTTC
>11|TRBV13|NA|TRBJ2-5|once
CASSLEETQYF
TGTGCCAGCAGCTTAGAAGAGACCCAGTACTTC
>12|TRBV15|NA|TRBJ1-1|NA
CATSGLVTEAFF
TGTGCCACCAGCGGTCTCGTTACTGAAGCTTTCTTT
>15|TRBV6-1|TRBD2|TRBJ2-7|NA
CASSEGWTSPPGQYF
TGTGCCAGCAGTGAAGGCTGGACTAGCCCCCCGGGGCAGTACTTC
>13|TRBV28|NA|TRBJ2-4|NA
CASSFWGKDIQYF
TGTGCCAGCAGTTTCTGGGGGAAAGACATTCAGTACTTC